This is a list of T cell receptor beta chains from one sample in a study of human T cells and chemical hapten exposure. Each CDR3 protein gets one entry after TCRdb re-called the RACE reads with MiXCR. The data contain tens of thousands of distinct CDR3 sequences, roughly 3.3% of them singletons. The sequenced sample was whole blood, obtained in connection with sensitization to the hapten diphenylcyclopropenone (DPC). The receptors were sampled from a man in his forties with alopecia areata. Some clones in this sample may be carry-over from other donors' samples. Both conserved end residues are part of each CDR3. The D gene is left open where the match is weak. The size field is filled for only some rows; it gives once, few, many or a size class.

j_call v_call clone_size d_call cdr3_nt cdr3_aa
TRBJ2-7 TRBV4-2 - TRBD1 TGTGCCAGCAGCCCCGGGACAGGGGGCTACGAGCAGTACTTC CASSPGTGGYEQYF
TRBJ2-7 TRBV27 many - TGTGCCAGCTCTAGACGGTCAGTGATCTACGAGCAGTACTTC CASSRRSVIYEQYF
TRBJ1-2 TRBV5-8 many - TGTGCCAGCAGCTTACAGGGAGGATATGGCTACACCTTC CASSLQGGYGYTF
TRBJ2-2 TRBV7-9 many - TGTGCCAGCAGCCCCCGGTGGTGGTCTAATACGAACACCGGGGAGCTGTTTTTT CASSPRWWSNTNTGELFF
TRBJ2-7 TRBV19 many - TGTGCCAGTAGTCCCCGGACAGTAAAAGAGCAGTACTTC CASSPRTVKEQYF
TRBJ1-1 TRBV20-1 few - TGCAGTGCCTTGTCTCAGGAGGCTTTTATGAACACTGAAGCTTTCTTT CSALSQEAFMNTEAFF
TRBJ2-2 TRBV6-5 many TRBD2 TGTGCCAGCAGGAGGACTAGCGGGTCGAACACCGGGGAGCTGTTTTTT CASRRTSGSNTGELFF
TRBJ2-1 TRBV6-5 many - TGTGCCAGCAGTTACTCGAGTCCGGGAGCGTCCAATGAGCAGTTCTTC CASSYSSPGASNEQFF
TRBJ2-1 TRBV7-9 many TRBD2 TGTGCCAGCAGCTCCACTAGCGGGAGGGCCTCTGAGCAGTTCTTC CASSSTSGRASEQFF
TRBJ1-1 TRBV12-3/TRBV12-4 - - TGTGCCAGCAGTTTAAACAGGGCGAACACTGAAGCTTTCTTT CASSLNRANTEAFF
TRBJ2-7 TRBV6-5 many TRBD1 TGTGCCAGCAGTTACCGGGACAGGGCCTACGAGCAGTACTTC CASSYRDRAYEQYF
TRBJ2-7 TRBV5-1 many TRBD2 TGCGCCAGCAGCAAAGGACTAGACGAGCAGTACTTC CASSKGLDEQYF
TRBJ2-3 TRBV29-1 many - TGCAGCGTTGAAGATCTACTCGCAATCGTCACAGATACGCAGTATTTT CSVEDLLAIVTDTQYF
TRBJ2-3 TRBV6-5 - - TGTGCCAGCAGTTTAGACCCCGGGTCATCAACTAGCACAGATACGCAGTATTTT CASSLDPGSSTSTDTQYF